This record looks at one T cell receptor beta chain sequence and its context. PCR was performed using 60 Vbeta and 13 Jbeta primers. Data came from immunoSEQ multiplex PCR; TCRdb stores just in-frame clones and leaves some out. The sample lists 200,000 or so clones; roughly 84% were seen once. This specimen comes from a study of cytomegalovirus exposure and HLA in healthy donors. This TCR derives from a boy aged 5-17 years in good health and CMV-seronegative. The source material was PBMCs.

CDR3: CASSPQSSGANVLTF. CDR3 DNA sequence: TGTGCCAGTAGTCCTCAGTCCTCTGGGGCCAACGTCCTGACTTTC. This chain links TRBV19 with TRBJ2-6, with D unclear. The germline CDR1 and CDR2 sequences are LNHDA and SQIVND (reference sequence). The CDR3 is 15 residues long. The germline V and J ends were trimmed by 5 bases and 0 bases, with 8 bases remaining between them.